The entry below gives a single T cell receptor beta chain sequence along with its context. The antigen is not known. This record comes from a study of cytomegalovirus exposure and HLA in healthy donors. Study-wide points: Analyzed later, most CMV-associated TCR beta chains appeared HLA-restricted.

PCR involved 60 Vbeta and 13 Jbeta primers. In the original processing: Later reanalysis found roughly 80 million unique TCR beta chains, around 9.9 million of them shared. TCRdb's copy holds only in-frame clones and misses some; the assay was immunoSEQ multiplex PCR. D and trimming come from the DNA, and the V and J calls and clone size come from that table. Here the sample table reports under 200,000 clones. The length of the CDR3 is 14 residues. V lost 4 bases and J lost 7; bases outside the gene matches: 7. Germline loops: CDR1 SGHRS, CDR2 YFSETQ. This TCR was sampled from a woman between 18 and 29 years old in good health and CMV-seropositive. The J gene is TRBJ2-7, the V gene TRBV5-1; 11 bases align to TRBD1. Specimen: PBMCs. The CDR3 here is CASSPGQGAGEQYF. In nucleotides, the CDR3 is TGCGCCAGCAGCCCCGGACAGGGGGCGGGTGAGCAGTACTTC.